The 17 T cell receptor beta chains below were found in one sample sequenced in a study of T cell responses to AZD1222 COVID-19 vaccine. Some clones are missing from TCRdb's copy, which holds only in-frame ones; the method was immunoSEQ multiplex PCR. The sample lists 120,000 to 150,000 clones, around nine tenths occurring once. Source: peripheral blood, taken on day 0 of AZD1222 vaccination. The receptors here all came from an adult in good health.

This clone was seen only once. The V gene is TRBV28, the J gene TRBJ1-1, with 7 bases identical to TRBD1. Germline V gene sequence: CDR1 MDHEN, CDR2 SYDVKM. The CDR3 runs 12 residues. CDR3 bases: TGTGTCGCCTCAAACAGGGGACAACAATCCTTCTTT. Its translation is CVASNRGQQSFF.

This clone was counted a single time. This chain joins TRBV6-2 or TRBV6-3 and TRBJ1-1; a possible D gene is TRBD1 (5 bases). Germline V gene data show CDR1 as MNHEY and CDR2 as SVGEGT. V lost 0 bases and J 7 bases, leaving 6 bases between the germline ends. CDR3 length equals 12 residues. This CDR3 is CASSYSRGEAFF. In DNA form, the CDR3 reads TGTGCCAGCAGTTACTCGAGGGGTGAAGCTTTCTTT.

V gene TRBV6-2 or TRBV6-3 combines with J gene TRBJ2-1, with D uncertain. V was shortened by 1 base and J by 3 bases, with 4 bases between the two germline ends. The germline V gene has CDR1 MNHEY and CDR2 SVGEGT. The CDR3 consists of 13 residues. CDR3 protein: CASSYLVYNEQFF. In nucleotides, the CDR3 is TGTGCCAGCAGTTACTTGGTCTACAATGAGCAGTTCTTC.

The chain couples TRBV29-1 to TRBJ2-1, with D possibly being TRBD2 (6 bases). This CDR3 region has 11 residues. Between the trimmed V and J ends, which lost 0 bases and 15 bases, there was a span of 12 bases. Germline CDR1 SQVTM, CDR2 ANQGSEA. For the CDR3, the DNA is TGCAGCGTTGAAGATGCGGGACCCACGTTCTTC. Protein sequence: CSVEDAGPTFF.

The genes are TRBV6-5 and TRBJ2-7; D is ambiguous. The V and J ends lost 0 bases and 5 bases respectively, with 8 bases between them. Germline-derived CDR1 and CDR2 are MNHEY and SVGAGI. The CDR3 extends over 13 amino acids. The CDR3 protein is CASSYSTTHEQYF. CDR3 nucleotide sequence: TGTGCCAGCAGTTACTCGACGACCCACGAGCAGTACTTC.

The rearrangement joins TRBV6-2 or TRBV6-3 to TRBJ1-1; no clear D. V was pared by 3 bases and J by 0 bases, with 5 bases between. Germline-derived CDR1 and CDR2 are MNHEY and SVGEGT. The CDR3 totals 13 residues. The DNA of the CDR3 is TGTGCCAGCAGTTATCTTGTGAACACTGAAGCTTTCTTT. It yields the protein CASSYLVNTEAFF.

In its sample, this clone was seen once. CDR3 loop: CASSLGQGNSPLHF. The CDR3 DNA reads TGTGCCAGCAGCCTAGGACAGGGGAATTCACCCCTCCACTTT. V gene TRBV28 combines with J gene TRBJ1-6; 9 bases fit TRBD1. J gave up 7 bases and V 6 bases, and 4 bases lay outside the gene matches. Germline lookup yields CDR1 MDHEN and CDR2 SYDVKM. This CDR3 is built from 14 residues.

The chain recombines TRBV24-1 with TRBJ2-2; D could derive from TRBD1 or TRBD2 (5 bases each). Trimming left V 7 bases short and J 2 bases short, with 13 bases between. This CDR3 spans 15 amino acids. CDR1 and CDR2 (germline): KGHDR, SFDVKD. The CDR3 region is CATRAGTLNTGELFF. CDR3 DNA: TGTGCCACCAGGGCCGGGACGCTTAACACCGGGGAGCTGTTTTTT.

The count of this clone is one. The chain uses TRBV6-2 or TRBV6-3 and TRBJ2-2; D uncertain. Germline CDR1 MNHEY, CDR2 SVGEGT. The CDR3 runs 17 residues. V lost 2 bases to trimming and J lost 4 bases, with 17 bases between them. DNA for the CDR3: TGTGCCAGCAGTTACGATCCCGGCCGTAGAGGCACCGGGGAGCTGTTTTTT. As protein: CASSYDPGRRGTGELFF.

The CDR3 DNA reads as TGTGCCAGCAGTACATTTGGGACTAGCGGGAGGGAGACCCAGTACTTC. Its protein is CASSTFGTSGRETQYF. V usage is TRBV27 and J usage is TRBJ2-5; 15 nucleotides agree with TRBD2. In germline, CDR1 is MNHEY, CDR2 SMNVEV (reference sequence). V shed 5 bases and J 5 bases; nucleotides not matched to a gene: 6. The CDR3 runs to 16 residues.

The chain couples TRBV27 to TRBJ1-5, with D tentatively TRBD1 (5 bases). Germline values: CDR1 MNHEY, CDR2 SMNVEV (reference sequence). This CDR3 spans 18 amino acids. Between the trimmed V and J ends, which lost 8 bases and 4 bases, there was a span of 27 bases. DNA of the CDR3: TGTGCCAGCTTAGGGATTAGGAGGGGACCACTGGAAAATCAGCCCCAGCATTTT. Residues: CASLGIRRGPLENQPQHF.

In nucleotides, the CDR3 is TGCAGCGCCTCGAGAGGGGCCGAGCAGTACTTC. Amino acids: CSASRGAEQYF. V is TRBV29-1 and J is TRBJ2-7, with D perhaps given as TRBD1 or TRBD2 (5 bases each). The CDR3 loop spans 11 amino acids. Per the germline V gene, CDR1 is SQVTM and CDR2 is ANQGSEA. Trimming left V 7 bases short and J 6 bases short, with 13 bases between.

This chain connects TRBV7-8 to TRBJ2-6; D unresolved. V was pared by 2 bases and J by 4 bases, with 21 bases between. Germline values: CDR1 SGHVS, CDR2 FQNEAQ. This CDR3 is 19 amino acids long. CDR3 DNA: TGTGCCAGCAGCTTAAGTTCGCAACAGTTGGTTCCCGGGGCCAACGTCCTGACTTTC. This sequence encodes CASSLSSQQLVPGANVLTF.

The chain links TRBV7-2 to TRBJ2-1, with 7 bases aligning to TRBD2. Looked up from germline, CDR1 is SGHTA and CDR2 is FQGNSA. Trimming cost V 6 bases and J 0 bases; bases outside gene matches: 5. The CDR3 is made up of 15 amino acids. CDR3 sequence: CASRLTSASYNEQFF. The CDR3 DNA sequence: TGTGCCAGCAGACTTACTAGCGCCTCCTACAATGAGCAGTTCTTC.

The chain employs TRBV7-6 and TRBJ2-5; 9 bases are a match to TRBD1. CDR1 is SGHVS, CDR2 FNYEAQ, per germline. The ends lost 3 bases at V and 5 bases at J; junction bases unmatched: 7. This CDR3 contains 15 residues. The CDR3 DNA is TGTGCCAGCAGCTTTAAACACGGGACAGGGGAGACCCAGTACTTC. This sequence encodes CASSFKHGTGETQYF.

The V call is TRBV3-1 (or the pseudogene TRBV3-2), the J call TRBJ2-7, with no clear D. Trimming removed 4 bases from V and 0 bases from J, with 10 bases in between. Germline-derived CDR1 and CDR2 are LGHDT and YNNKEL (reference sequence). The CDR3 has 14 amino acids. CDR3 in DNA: TGTGCCAGCAGCCCTTTGACAACCTCCTACGAGCAGTACTTC. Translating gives CASSPLTTSYEQYF.

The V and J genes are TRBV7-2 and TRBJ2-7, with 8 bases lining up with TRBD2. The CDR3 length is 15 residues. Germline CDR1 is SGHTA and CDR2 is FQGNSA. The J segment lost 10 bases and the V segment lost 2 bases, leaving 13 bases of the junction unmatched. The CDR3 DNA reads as TGTGCCAGCAGCTTAATATTGGCGGGAGGTTCCGAACAGTACTTC. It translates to CASSLILAGGSEQYF.